The 21 T cell receptor beta chains reported below all come from one sample, sequenced in a study of shared clonotypes between healthy human individuals. Only in-frame clones appear in the TCRdb table, and some are missing; sequencing was by immunoSEQ multiplex PCR. The repertoire holds some 660,000 clones, with around three quarters as singletons. Sequencing was done on a sample of memory CD4+ T cells sorted from blood. This sample's subset: CD45RA-negative fraction. The receptor source for this set is a woman aged 30 to 39 in good health.

The genes are TRBV6-5 and TRBJ2-7; D unresolved. The germline V gene encodes CDR1 MNHEY and CDR2 SVGAGI. The V and J ends lost 5 bases and 3 bases respectively, with 17 bases between them. The CDR3 loop spans 15 amino acids. Here the CDR3 reads CASSTSLSLIYEQYF. DNA of the CDR3: TGTGCCAGCAGTACCAGCCTAAGTCTCATCTACGAGCAGTACTTC.

The chain carries TRBV6-6 and TRBJ2-7, with 9 nucleotides matching TRBD1. The CDR3 totals 16 residues. V was clipped by 0 bases and J by 6 bases; unmatched bases: 9. From germline, CDR1 is MNHNY and CDR2 SVGAGI (reference sequence). CDR3 nucleotides: TGTGCCAGCAGTTACTCCGGGACAGGGCCTCAACTCGAGCAGTACTTC. Translating gives CASSYSGTGPQLEQYF.

This chain links TRBV5-1 with TRBJ2-1; TRBD2 matches 10 bases. There are 15 residues in the CDR3. J lost 3 bases, V lost 6 bases, and 6 bases had no gene match. Germline V gene sequence: CDR1 SGHRS, CDR2 YFSETQ. Written as DNA, the CDR3 is TGCGCCAGCATCCAGTCTAGCGGGAGCTACAATGAGCAGTTCTTC. Its protein product is CASIQSSGSYNEQFF.

The chain has TRBV11-2 and TRBJ2-7; D is unresolved. The CDR3 length is 14 residues. Germline lookup yields CDR1 SGHAT and CDR2 FQNNGV. The V and J ends lost 6 bases and 0 bases respectively, with 12 bases between them. The CDR3, as DNA: TGTGCCAGCAGAACCCAGAGAGACTCCTACGAGCAGTACTTC. As protein: CASRTQRDSYEQYF. Full variable domain (outside the CDR3, taken from reference TRBV11-2 and TRBJ2-7): EAGVAQSPRYKIIEKRQSVAFWCNPISGHATLYWYQQILGQGPKLLIQFQNNGVVDDSQLPKDRFSAERLKGVDSTLKIQPAKLEDSAVYLCASRTQRDSYEQYFGPGTRLTVT.

Only a few counts were recorded for this clone. At the DNA level, this CDR3 is encoded by other sequences in the same sample as well. The J gene is TRBJ2-7, the V gene TRBV5-1, with TRBD2 identical over 8 bases. Germline V CDR1 and CDR2: SGHRS, YFSETQ. Germline trimming cut 0 bases from V and 3 bases from J; bases unmatched to any gene: 5. There are 15 residues in the CDR3. The CDR3 spells CASSLDTSGVYEQYF. In nucleotides, the CDR3 is TGCGCCAGCAGCTTGGATACTAGCGGAGTCTACGAGCAGTACTTC.

This clone has a single count. In nucleotides, the CDR3 is TGTGCCAGCAGTTTCGACGGTAATAGCAATCAGCCCCAGCATTTT. This codes for CASSFDGNSNQPQHF. The rearrangement uses TRBV6-5 and TRBJ1-5; no definite D call. Germline CDR1 reads MNHEY; CDR2 reads SVGAGI. Trimming removed 4 bases at V and 0 bases at J, with 10 bases between. The CDR3 spans 15 residues.

This clone came up once. DNA of the CDR3: TGTGCCAGCAGCCCGGGAGGGACAGGACTCTATGGCTACACCTTC. It encodes CASSPGGTGLYGYTF. The V and J genes are TRBV5-4 and TRBJ1-2; TRBD1 matches at 8 bases. The germline gives CDR1 SGHNT, CDR2 YYREEE (reference sequence). The CDR3 totals 15 residues. V lost 4 bases to trimming and J lost 4 bases; unmatched junction nucleotides: 9.

The chain is built from TRBV5-1 and TRBJ2-1, with TRBD2 as a possible D gene (6 bases). The germline V gene encodes CDR1 SGHRS and CDR2 YFSETQ. V lost 6 bases to trimming and J lost 0 bases, with 16 bases between them. The CDR3 loop spans 16 amino acids. DNA for the CDR3: TGCGCCAGCACCCAGGGCTGGACTACCTCCTACAATGAGCAGTTCTTC. Encoded protein: CASTQGWTTSYNEQFF.

The table lists this clone with a count of one. The rearrangement uses TRBV15 and TRBJ2-6, with D possibly TRBD1 on 5 matching bases. Trimming removed 4 bases from V and 1 base from J, with 8 bases in between. This CDR3 has 15 residues. Per germline, CDR1 LNHNV and CDR2 YYDKDF (reference sequence). The DNA of the CDR3 is TGTGCCACCAGCAAGGGGTCTTCTGGGGCCAACGTCCTGACTTTC. It specifies CATSKGSSGANVLTF.

The chain links TRBV28 to TRBJ1-5; TRBD1 matches 8 bases. Trimming removed 6 bases from V and 0 bases from J; junction bases left unmatched: 7. CDR3 length equals 16 residues. Germline V CDR1 and CDR2: MDHEN, SYDVKM. The CDR3, as DNA: TGTGCCAGCAGCTCCCCGACAGGGGATAGCAATCAGCCCCAGCATTTT. It encodes CASSSPTGDSNQPQHF.

The chain is built from TRBV2 and TRBJ1-5, with 7 bases matching TRBD1. Germline V gives CDR1 SNHLY, CDR2 FYNNEI. V shed 2 bases and J 7 bases; nucleotides not matched to a gene: 5. The CDR3 covers 14 residues. The CDR3 loop is CASSELTGDQPQHF. DNA of the CDR3: TGTGCCAGCAGTGAATTAACAGGGGACCAGCCCCAGCATTTT.

The gene calls are TRBV28 and TRBJ2-7; D perhaps matches TRBD1 (6 bases). CDR1 and CDR2 (germline): MDHEN, SYDVKM. V lost 6 bases and J 2 bases, leaving 14 bases between the germline ends. This CDR3 spans 14 amino acids. The CDR3 DNA reads as TGTGCCAGCAGCACCGGGACAATCCCCTACGAGCAGTACTTC. Translated, it gives CASSTGTIPYEQYF.

The chain couples TRBV5-4 to TRBJ2-3; weak D call: TRBD1 (6 bases). The germline gives CDR1 SGHNT, CDR2 YYREEE (reference sequence). The CDR3 covers 15 residues. Trimming stripped 4 bases from V and 0 bases from J, with 12 bases between. CDR3 DNA: TGTGCCAGCAGCATAGGACAGCAAAGCACAGATACGCAGTATTTT. Its protein product is CASSIGQQSTDTQYF.

The V and J genes are TRBV7-9 and TRBJ1-5; a weak D match, TRBD1 (6 bases). The V and J ends lost 0 bases and 6 bases respectively, with 15 bases between them. The CDR3 covers 16 residues. Germline CDR1 is SEHNR and CDR2 is FQNEAQ (reference sequence). In DNA form, the CDR3 reads TGTGCCAGCAGCTTAGCGGGGGCAGGGATGGGTCAGCCCCAGCATTTT. Residues: CASSLAGAGMGQPQHF.

This rearrangement joins TRBV7-2 to TRBJ2-7; TRBD1 might be the D (7 bases). The CDR3 totals 14 residues. The germline gives CDR1 SGHTA, CDR2 FQGNSA. Trimming cost V 5 bases and J 7 bases, with 18 bases left between them. CDR3: CASSRDSRGGEQYF. The CDR3 DNA reads as TGTGCCAGCAGCCGGGACAGCCGAGGGGGGGAGCAGTACTTC.

This clone appeared a few times. The chain has TRBV27 and TRBJ2-2; D perhaps matches TRBD1 (5 bases). V was pared by 0 bases and J by 4 bases, with 9 bases between. The CDR3 contains 15 residues. Germline V gene lookup returns CDR1 MNHEY and CDR2 SMNVEV (reference sequence). DNA of the CDR3: TGTGCCAGCAGTTTATCGATACAGGTCACCGGGGAGCTGTTTTTT. The encoded protein is CASSLSIQVTGELFF.

The chain links TRBV5-8 to TRBJ1-1; D is unclear. The germline gives CDR1 SGHTS, CDR2 YDEGEE. Trimming shortened V by 4 bases and J by 2 bases, and 9 bases separated the two germline ends. The CDR3 is 13 amino acids. CDR3 region: CASSHPVNTEAFF. DNA of the CDR3: TGTGCCAGCAGCCACCCAGTTAACACTGAAGCTTTCTTT.

The chain uses TRBV5-1 and TRBJ2-7; D is uncertain. The CDR3 is made up of 14 amino acids. Germline V gene sequence: CDR1 SGHRS, CDR2 YFSETQ. V lost 2 bases to trimming and J lost 1 base, with 10 bases between them. The CDR3 coding sequence is TGCGCCAGCAGCTTACAGATCCTTTCCTACGAGCAGTACTTC. It specifies CASSLQILSYEQYF.

Here the CDR3 reads CASSPGRSVYGQYF. The CDR3 DNA is TGTGCCAGTAGTCCGGGACGTTCGGTTTATGGGCAGTACTTC. The chain recombines TRBV19 with TRBJ2-7; perhaps D is TRBD1 or TRBD2 (5 bases each). CDR1 and CDR2 (germline): LNHDA, SQIVND (reference sequence). This CDR3 is built from 14 residues. V dropped 5 bases and J dropped 9 bases, with 20 bases sitting between them.

This clone was picked up one time. The chain uses TRBV4-1 and TRBJ1-4; possible D gene TRBD1, 5 bases. CDR1 is MGHRA, CDR2 YSYEKL, per germline. The V and J ends lost 1 base and 3 bases respectively, with 15 bases between them. The CDR3 covers 17 residues. CDR3 residues: CASSQVYMRGANEKLFF. The CDR3 DNA reads as TGCGCCAGCAGCCAAGTTTATATGCGGGGGGCTAATGAAAAACTGTTTTTT.

This clone was detected only a few times. The chain carries TRBV10-3 and TRBJ1-2; no definite D call. Germline V CDR1 and CDR2: ENHRY, SYGVKD. Trimming removed 3 bases at V and 4 bases at J, with 9 bases between. CDR3 size: 13 residues. CDR3 residues: CAISDGQAYGYTF. The CDR3 coding sequence is TGTGCCATCAGTGATGGCCAGGCCTATGGCTACACCTTC.